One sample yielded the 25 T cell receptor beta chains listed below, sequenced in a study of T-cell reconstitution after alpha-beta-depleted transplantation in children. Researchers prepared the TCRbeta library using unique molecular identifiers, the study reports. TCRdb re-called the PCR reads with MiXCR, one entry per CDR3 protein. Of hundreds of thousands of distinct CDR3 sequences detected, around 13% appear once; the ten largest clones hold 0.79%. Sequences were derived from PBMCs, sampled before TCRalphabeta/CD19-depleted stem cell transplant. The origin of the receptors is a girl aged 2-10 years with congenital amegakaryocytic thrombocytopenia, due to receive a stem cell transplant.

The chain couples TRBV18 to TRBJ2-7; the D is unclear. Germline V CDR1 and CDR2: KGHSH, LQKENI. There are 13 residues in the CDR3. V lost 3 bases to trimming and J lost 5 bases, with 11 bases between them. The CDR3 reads CASSPGQRDEQYF. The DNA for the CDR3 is TGTGCCAGCTCACCCGGTCAAAGAGACGAGCAGTACTTC.

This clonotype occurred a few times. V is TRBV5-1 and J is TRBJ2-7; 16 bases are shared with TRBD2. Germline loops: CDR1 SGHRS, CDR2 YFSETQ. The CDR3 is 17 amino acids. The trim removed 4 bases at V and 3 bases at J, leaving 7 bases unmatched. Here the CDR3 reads CASSPAGLAGGVYEQYF. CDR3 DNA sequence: TGCGCCAGCAGCCCCGCGGGACTAGCGGGAGGGGTCTACGAGCAGTACTTC.

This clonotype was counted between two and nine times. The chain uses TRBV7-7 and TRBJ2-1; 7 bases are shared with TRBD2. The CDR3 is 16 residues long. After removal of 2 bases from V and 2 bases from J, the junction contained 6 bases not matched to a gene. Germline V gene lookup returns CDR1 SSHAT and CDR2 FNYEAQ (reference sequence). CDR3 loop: CASSLQRETPYNEQFF. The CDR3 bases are TGTGCCAGCAGCTTACAGCGGGAAACGCCCTACAATGAGCAGTTCTTC.

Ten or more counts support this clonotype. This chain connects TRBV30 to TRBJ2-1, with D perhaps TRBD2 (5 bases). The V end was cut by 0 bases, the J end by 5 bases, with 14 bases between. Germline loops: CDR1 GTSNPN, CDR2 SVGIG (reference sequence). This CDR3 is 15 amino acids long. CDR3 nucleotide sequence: TGTGCCTGGAGTGTAAGGCGGGCAATCAACAATGAGCAGTTCTTC. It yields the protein CAWSVRRAINNEQFF.

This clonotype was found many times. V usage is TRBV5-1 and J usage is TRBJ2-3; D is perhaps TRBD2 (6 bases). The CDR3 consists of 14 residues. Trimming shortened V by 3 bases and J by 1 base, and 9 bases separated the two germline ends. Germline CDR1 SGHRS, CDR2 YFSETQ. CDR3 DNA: TGCGCCAGCAGCTCCGGAGGGGGCACAGATACGCAGTATTTT. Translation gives CASSSGGGTDTQYF.

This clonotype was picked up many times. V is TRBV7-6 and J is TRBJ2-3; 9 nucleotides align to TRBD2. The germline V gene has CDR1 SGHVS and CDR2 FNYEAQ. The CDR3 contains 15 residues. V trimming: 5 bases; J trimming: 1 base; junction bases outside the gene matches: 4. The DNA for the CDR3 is TGTGCCAGCAGCCCCAGGACTAGCGGCACAGATACGCAGTATTTT. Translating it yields CASSPRTSGTDTQYF.

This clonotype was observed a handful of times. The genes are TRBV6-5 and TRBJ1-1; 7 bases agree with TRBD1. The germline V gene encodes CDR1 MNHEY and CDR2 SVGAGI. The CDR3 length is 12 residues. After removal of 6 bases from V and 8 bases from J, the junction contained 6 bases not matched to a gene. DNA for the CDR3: TGTGCCAGCAGGCTAGAACAGGGGGAAGCTTTCTTT. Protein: CASRLEQGEAFF.

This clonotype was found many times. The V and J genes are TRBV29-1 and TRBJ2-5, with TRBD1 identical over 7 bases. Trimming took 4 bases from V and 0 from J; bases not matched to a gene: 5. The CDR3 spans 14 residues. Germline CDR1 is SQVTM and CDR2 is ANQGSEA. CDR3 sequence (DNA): TGCAGCGTTGTGACAGGGAAGTACCAAGAGACCCAGTACTTC. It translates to CSVVTGKYQETQYF.

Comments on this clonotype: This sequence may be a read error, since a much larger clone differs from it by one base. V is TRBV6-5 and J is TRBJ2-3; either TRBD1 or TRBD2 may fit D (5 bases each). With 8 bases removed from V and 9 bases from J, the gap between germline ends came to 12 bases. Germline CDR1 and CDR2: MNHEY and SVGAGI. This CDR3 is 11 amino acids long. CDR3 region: CASAQEGTQYF. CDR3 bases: TGTGCCAGCGCCCAAGAGGGGACGCAGTATTTT.

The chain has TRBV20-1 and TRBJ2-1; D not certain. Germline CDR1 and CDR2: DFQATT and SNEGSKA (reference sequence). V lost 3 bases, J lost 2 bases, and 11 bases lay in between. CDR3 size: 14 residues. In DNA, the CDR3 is TGCAGTGCTAGGATAGGAAACACCTACAATGAGCAGTTCTTC. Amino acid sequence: CSARIGNTYNEQFF.

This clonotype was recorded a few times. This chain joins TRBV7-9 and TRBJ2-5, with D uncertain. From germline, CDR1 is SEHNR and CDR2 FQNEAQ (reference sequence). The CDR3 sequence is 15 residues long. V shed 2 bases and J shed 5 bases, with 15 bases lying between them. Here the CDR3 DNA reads TGTGCCAGCAGCTTAATCTCCCAGACCAAGGAGACCCAGTACTTC. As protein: CASSLISQTKETQYF. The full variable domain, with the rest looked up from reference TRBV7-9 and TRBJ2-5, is DTGVSQNPRHKITKRGQNVTFRCDPISEHNRLYWYRQTLGQGPEFLTYFQNEAQLEKSRLLSDRFSAERPKGSFSTLEIQRTEQGDSAMYLCASSLISQTKETQYFGPGTRLLVL.

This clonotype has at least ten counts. In DNA, the CDR3 is TGCGCCAGCAGCTTATTTCCCCTGGATGGCAATGAGCAGTTCTTC. Translation gives CASSLFPLDGNEQFF. This chain uses TRBV5-1 with TRBJ2-1; D unclear. The germline CDR1 and CDR2 sequences are SGHRS and YFSETQ. The CDR3 loop spans 15 amino acids. The ends were cut back, 2 bases at V and 6 bases at J, with 15 bases in the middle.

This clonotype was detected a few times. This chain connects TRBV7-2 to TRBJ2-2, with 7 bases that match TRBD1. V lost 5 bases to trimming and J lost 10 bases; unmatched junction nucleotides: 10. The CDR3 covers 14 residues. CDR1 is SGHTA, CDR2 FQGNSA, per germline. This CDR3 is CASSPGTATSELFF. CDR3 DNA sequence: TGTGCCAGCAGCCCCGGGACAGCGACTTCGGAGCTGTTTTTT.

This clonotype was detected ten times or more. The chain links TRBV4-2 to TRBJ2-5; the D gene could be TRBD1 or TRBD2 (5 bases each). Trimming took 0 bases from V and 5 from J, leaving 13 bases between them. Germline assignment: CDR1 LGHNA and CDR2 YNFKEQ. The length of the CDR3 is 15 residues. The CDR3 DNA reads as TGTGCCAGCAGCCAAGAGAACAGGAGGTGGGAGACCCAGTACTTC. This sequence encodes CASSQENRRWETQYF.

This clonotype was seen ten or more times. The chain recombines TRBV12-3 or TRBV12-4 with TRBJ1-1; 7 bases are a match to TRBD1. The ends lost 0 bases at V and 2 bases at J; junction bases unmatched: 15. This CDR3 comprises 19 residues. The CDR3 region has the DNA TGTGCCAGCAGTTTAGCAGGGGGTAGGACAGGACTTACCAACACTGAAGCTTTCTTT. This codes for CASSLAGGRTGLTNTEAFF.

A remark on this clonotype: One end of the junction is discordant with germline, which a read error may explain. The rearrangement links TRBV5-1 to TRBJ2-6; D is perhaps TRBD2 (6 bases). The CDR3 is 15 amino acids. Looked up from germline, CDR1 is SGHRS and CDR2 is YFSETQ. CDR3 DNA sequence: TGCGCCAGCAGCCCAAGGACTACTGGGACCAACGTCCTGACTTTC. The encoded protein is CASSPRTTGTNVLTF.

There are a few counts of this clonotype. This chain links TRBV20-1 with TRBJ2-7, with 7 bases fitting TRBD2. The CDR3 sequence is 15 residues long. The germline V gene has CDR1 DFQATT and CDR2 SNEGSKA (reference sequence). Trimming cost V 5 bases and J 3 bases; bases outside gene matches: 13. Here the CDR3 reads CSAHQRGDYHYEQYF. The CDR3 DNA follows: TGCAGTGCTCACCAGAGAGGGGACTACCACTACGAGCAGTACTTC.

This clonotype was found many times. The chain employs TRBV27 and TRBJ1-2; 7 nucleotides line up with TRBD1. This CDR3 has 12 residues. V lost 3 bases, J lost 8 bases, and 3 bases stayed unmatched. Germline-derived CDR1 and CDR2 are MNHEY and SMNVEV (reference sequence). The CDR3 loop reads CASSFRGGGYTF. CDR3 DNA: TGTGCCAGCAGTTTCAGGGGGGGCGGCTACACCTTC.

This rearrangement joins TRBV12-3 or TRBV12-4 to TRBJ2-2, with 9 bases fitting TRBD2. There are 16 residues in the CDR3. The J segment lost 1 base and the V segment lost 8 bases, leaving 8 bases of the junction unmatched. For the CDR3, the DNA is TGTGCCAGCCCGAGAGGAGCGGGAGGGAACACCGGGGAGCTGTTTTTT. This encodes CASPRGAGGNTGELFF.

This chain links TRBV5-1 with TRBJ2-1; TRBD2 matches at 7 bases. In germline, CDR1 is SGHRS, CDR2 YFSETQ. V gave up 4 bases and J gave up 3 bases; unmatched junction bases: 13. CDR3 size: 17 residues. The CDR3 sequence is CASSGGGIVKGYNEQFF. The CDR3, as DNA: TGCGCCAGCAGCGGGGGGGGAATAGTGAAGGGCTACAATGAGCAGTTCTTC. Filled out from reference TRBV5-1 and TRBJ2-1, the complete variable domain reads KAGVTQTPRYLIKTRGQQVTLSCSPISGHRSVSWYQQTPGQGLQFLFEYFSETQRNKGNFPGRFSGRQFSNSRSEMNVSTLELGDSALYLCASSGGGIVKGYNEQFFGPGTRLTVL.

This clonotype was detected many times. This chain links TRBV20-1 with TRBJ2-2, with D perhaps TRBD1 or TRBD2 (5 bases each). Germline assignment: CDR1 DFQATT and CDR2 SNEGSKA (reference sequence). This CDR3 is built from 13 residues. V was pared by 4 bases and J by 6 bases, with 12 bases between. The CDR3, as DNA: TGCAGTGCTAAAAGAGGGGCGCCCGGGGAGCTGTTTTTT. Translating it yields CSAKRGAPGELFF.

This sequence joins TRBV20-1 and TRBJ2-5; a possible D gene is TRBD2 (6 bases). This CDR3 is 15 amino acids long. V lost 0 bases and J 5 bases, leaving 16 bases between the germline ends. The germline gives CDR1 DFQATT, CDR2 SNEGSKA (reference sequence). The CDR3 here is CSARDLTGEGETQYF. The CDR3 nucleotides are TGCAGTGCTAGAGATCTAACGGGGGAAGGGGAGACCCAGTACTTC.

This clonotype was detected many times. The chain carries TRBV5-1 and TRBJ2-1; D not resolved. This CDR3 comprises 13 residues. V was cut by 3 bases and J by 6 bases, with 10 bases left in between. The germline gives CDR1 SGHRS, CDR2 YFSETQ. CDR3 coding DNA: TGCGCCAGCAGCTCGCCCGACTTCAATGAGCAGTTCTTC. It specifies CASSSPDFNEQFF.

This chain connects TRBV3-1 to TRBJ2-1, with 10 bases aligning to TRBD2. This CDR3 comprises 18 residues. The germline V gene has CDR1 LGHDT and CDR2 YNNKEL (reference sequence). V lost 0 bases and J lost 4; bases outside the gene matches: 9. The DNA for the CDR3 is TGTGCCAGCAGCCAAGAAAGGCCTAGCGGGAGCAGGTACAATGAGCAGTTCTTC. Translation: CASSQERPSGSRYNEQFF.

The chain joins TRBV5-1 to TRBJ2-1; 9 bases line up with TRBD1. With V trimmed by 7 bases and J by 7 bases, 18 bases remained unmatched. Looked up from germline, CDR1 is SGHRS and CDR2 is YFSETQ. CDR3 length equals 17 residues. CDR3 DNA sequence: TGCGCCAGCTCTCGACGTGTACCGGGACAGGGTGTGAATGAGCAGTTCTTC. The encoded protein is CASSRRVPGQGVNEQFF.